Listed here are 3 T cell receptor beta chains from one sample, sequenced in a study of T cell responses to AZD1222 COVID-19 vaccine. Clones were read by immunoSEQ multiplex PCR, and TCRdb kept only the in-frame ones, dropping some. Seen here are 250,000 to 300,000 clones, 85% to 95% observed once, and the top ten hold about 0.5%. The input for sequencing was peripheral blood, taken 28 days after the second AZD1222 dose. These receptors were obtained from an adult who received the AZD1222 COVID-19 vaccine.

This rearrangement joins TRBV7-3 to TRBJ1-1; D is ambiguous. This CDR3 region has 13 residues. Trimming cost V 6 bases and J 6 bases, with 14 bases left between them. Germline V lookup: CDR1 SGHTA, CDR2 FQGTGA. CDR3 DNA sequence: TGTGCCAGCAGTTCCACCGGGAAGGCTGAAGCTTTCTTT. Protein: CASSSTGKAEAFF.

Written as DNA, the CDR3 is TGTGCCAGCAGCTTCGGACTCCCCAATGAGCAGTTCTTC. Translated, it gives CASSFGLPNEQFF. The genes are TRBV7-3 and TRBJ2-1, with D possibly matching TRBD2 (5 bases). Trimming took off 3 bases at V and 6 bases at J, with 9 bases between the two ends. Germline CDR1 reads SGHTA; CDR2 reads FQGTGA. This CDR3 is 13 amino acids long.

This chain uses TRBV18 with TRBJ2-1; D remains unclear. The germline V gene encodes CDR1 KGHSH and CDR2 LQKENI. V lost 0 bases, J lost 0 bases, and 9 bases lay in between. This CDR3 has 16 residues. CDR3 sequence: CASSPPLMSSYNEQFF. In DNA, the CDR3 is TGTGCCAGCTCACCACCTCTGATGAGCTCCTACAATGAGCAGTTCTTC.